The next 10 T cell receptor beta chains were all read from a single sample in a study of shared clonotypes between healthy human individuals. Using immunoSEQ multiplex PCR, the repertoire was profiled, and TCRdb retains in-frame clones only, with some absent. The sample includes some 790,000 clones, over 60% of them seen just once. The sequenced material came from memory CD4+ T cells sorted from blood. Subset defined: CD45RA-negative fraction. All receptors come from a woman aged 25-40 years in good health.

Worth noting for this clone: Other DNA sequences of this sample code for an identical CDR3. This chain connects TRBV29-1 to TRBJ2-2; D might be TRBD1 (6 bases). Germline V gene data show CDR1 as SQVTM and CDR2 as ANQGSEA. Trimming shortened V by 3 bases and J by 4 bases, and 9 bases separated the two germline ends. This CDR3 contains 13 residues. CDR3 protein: CSVDRGGTGELFF. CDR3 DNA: TGCAGCGTTGACAGGGGCGGCACCGGGGAGCTGTTTTTT.

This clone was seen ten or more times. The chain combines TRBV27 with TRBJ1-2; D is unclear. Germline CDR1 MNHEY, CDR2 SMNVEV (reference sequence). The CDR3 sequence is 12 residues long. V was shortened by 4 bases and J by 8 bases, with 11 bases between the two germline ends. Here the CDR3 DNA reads TGTGCCAGCAGTTCCCCCCCCGGGGGCTACACCTTC. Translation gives CASSSPPGGYTF.

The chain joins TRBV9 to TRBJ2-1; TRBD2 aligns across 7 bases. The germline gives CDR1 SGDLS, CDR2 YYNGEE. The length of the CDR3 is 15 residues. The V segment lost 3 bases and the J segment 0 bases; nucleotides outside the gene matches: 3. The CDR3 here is CASSGASGSYNEQFF. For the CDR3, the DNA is TGTGCCAGCAGCGGAGCTAGCGGCTCCTACAATGAGCAGTTCTTC.

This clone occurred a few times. The CDR3 sequence is CASSLSVLTGSGNTIYF. Written as DNA, the CDR3 is TGCGCCAGCAGCTTAAGCGTACTTACAGGTTCCGGAAACACCATATATTTT. The rearrangement joins TRBV5-1 to TRBJ1-3; TRBD1 is a possible D gene (5 bases). This CDR3 comprises 17 residues. Deletions cut 2 bases from V and 4 bases from J, with 19 bases between. The V gene's germline CDR1 is SGHRS and CDR2 YFSETQ.

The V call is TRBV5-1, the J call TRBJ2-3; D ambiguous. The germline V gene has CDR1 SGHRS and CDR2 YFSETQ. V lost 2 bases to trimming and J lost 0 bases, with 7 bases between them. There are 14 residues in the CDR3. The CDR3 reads CASSFDESTDTQYF. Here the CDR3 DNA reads TGCGCCAGCAGCTTCGACGAGAGCACAGATACGCAGTATTTT.

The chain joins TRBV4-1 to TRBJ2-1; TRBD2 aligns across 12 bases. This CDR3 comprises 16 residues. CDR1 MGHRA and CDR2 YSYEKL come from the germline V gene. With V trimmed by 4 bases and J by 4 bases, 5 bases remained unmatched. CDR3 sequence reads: CASSRGLAGSYNEQFF. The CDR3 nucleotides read TGCGCCAGCAGCCGTGGACTAGCGGGAAGTTACAATGAGCAGTTCTTC.

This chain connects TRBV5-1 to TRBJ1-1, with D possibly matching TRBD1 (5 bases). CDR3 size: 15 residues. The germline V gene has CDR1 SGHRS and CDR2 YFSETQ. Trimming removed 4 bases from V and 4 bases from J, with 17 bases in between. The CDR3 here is CASSQTSRGITEAFF. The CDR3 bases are TGCGCCAGCAGCCAAACCTCCCGGGGGATCACTGAAGCTTTCTTT. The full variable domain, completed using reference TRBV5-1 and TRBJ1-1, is KAGVTQTPRYLIKTRGQQVTLSCSPISGHRSVSWYQQTPGQGLQFLFEYFSETQRNKGNFPGRFSGRQFSNSRSEMNVSTLELGDSALYLCASSQTSRGITEAFFGQGTRLTVV.

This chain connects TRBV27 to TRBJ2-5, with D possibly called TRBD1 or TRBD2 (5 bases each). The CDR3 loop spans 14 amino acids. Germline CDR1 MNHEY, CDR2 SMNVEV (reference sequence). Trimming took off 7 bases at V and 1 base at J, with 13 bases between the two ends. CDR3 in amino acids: CASMPGTLQETQYF. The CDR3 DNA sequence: TGTGCCAGCATGCCCGGGACCCTCCAAGAGACCCAGTACTTC.

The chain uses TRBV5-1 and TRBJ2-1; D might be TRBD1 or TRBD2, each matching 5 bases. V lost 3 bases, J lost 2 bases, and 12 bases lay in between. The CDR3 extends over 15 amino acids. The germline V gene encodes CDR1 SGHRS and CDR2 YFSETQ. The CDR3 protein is CASSWSGLTYNEQFF. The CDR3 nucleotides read TGCGCCAGCAGCTGGTCGGGGCTGACCTACAATGAGCAGTTCTTC.

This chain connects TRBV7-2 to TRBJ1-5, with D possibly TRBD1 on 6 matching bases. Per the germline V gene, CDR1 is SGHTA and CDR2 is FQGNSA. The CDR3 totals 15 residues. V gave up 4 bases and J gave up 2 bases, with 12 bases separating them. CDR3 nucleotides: TGTGCCAGCAGCTCCGCTAGGGGGGGCAATCAGCCCCAGCATTTT. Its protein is CASSSARGGNQPQHF.